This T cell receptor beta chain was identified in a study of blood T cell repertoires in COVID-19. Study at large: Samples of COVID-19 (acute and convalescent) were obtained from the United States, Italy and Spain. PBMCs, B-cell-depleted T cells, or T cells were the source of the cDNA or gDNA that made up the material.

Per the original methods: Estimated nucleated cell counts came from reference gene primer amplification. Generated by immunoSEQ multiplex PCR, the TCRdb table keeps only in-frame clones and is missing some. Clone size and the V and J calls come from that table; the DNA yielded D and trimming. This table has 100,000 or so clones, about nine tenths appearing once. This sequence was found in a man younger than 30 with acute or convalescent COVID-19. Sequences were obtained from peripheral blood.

The CDR3 here is CASSIDPGQGLTYGYTF. In nucleotides, the CDR3 is TGTGCCAGTAGTATAGACCCGGGACAGGGACTGACATATGGCTACACCTTC. The chain combines TRBV19 with TRBJ1-2, with 9 bases aligning to TRBD1. The CDR3 length is 17 residues. V was clipped by 0 bases and J by 5 bases; unmatched bases: 10. The germline gives CDR1 LNHDA, CDR2 SQIVND (reference sequence).